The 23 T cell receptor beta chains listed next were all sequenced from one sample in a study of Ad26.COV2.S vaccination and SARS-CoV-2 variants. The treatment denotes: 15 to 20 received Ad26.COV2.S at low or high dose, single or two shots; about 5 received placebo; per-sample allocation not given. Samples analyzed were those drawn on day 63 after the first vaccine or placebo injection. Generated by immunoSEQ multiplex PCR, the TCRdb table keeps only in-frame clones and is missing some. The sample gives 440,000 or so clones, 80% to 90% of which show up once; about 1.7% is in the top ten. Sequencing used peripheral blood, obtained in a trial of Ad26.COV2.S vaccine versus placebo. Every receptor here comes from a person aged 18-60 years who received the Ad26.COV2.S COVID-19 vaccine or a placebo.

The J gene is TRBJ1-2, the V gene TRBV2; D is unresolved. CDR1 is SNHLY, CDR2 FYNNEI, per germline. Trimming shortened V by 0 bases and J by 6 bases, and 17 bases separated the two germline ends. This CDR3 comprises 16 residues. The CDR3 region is CASSEAGSGKSNGYTF. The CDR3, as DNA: TGTGCCAGCAGTGAAGCCGGCAGCGGGAAGAGTAATGGCTACACCTTC.

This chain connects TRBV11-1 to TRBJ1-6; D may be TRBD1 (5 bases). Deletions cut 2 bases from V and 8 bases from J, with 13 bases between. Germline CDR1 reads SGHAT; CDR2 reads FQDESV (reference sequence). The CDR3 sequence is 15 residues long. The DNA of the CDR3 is TGTGCCAGCAGCTTACTCCCCCGAGGGGATTCACCCCTCCACTTT. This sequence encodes CASSLLPRGDSPLHF.

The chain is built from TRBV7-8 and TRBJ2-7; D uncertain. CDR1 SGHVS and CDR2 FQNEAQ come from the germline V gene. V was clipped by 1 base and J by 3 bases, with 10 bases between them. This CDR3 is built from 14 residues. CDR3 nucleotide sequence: TGTGCCAGCAGCTTAGGAGAGATGGGCTACGAGCAGTACTTC. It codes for CASSLGEMGYEQYF.

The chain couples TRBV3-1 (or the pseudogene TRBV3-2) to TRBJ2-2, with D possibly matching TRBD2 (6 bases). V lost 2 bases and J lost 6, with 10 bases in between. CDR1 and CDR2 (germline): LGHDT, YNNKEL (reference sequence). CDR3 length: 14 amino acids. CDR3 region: CASSQTGLAGELFF. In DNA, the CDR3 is TGTGCCAGCAGCCAAACGGGACTTGCCGGGGAGCTGTTTTTT.

CDR3 amino acids: CSAGTGDGNTIYF. As DNA, the CDR3 is TGCAGCGCTGGGACAGGGGACGGAAACACCATATATTTT. J is TRBJ1-3 and V is TRBV29-1; TRBD1 matches 10 bases. Germline trimming cut 7 bases from V and 4 bases from J; bases unmatched to any gene: 4. Germline CDR1 SQVTM, CDR2 ANQGSEA. CDR3 length: 13 amino acids.

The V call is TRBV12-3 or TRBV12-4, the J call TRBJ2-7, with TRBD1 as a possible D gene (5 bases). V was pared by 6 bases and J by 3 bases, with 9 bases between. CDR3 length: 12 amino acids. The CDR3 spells CASSGQHYEQYF. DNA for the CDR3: TGTGCCAGCAGCGGACAACACTACGAGCAGTACTTC.

The CDR3 is CASREQGPSNQPQHF. The CDR3 nucleotides are TGTGCCAGCAGGGAACAGGGACCGAGCAATCAGCCCCAGCATTTT. V is TRBV19 and J is TRBJ1-5, with D tentatively TRBD1 (6 bases). Germline V gene data show CDR1 as LNHDA and CDR2 as SQIVND (reference sequence). Trimming took off 9 bases at V and 1 base at J, with 16 bases between the two ends. The CDR3 covers 15 residues. Variable domain in full (rest from reference TRBV19 and TRBJ1-5): DGGITQSPKYLFRKEGQNVTLSCEQNLNHDAMYWYRQDPGQGLRLIYYSQIVNDFQKGDIAEGYSVSREKKESFPLTVTSAQKNPTAFYLCASREQGPSNQPQHFGDGTRLSIL.

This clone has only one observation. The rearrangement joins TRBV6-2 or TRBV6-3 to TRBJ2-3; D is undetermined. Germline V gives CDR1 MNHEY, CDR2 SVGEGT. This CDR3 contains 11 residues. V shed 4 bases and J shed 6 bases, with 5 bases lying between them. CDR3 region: CASSSLDTQYF. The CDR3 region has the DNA TGTGCCAGCAGTTCGCTTGATACGCAGTATTTT.

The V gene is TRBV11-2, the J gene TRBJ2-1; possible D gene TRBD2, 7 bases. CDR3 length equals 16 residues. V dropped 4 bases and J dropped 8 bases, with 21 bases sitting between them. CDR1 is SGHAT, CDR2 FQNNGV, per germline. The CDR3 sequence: CASSSPRPAGHYEQFF. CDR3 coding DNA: TGTGCCAGCAGCTCCCCTCGGCCAGCGGGACACTATGAGCAGTTCTTC.

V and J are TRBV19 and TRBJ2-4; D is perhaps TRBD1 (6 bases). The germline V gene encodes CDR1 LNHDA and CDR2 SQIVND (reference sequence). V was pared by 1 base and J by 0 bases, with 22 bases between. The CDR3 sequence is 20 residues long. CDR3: CASSIGIEGRQVLAKNIQYF. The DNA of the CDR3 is TGTGCCAGTAGTATAGGGATAGAGGGTCGACAGGTACTAGCCAAAAACATTCAGTACTTC.

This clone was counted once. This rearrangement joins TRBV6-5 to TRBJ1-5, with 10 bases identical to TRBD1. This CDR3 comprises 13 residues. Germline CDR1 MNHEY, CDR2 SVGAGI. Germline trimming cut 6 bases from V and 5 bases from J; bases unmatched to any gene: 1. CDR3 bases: TGTGCCAGCAGAGGGACAGGGGATCAGCCCCAGCATTTT. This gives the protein CASRGTGDQPQHF.

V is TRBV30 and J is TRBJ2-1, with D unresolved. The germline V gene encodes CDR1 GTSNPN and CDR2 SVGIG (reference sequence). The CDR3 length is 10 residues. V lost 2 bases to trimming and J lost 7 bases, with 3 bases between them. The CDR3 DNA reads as TGTGCCTGGAGTTTGAATGAGCAGTTCTTC. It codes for CAWSLNEQFF.

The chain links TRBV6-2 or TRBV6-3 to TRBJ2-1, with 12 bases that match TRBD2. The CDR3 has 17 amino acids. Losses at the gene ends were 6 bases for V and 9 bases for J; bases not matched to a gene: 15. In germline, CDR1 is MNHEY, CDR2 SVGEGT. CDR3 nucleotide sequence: TGTGCCAGCAGCACACGCCACCTAGCGGGAGGGCCCAGTGAGCAGTTCTTC. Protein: CASSTRHLAGGPSEQFF.

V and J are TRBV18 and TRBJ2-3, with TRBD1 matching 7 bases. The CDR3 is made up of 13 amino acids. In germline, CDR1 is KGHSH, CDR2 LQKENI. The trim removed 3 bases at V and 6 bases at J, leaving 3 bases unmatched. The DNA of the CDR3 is TGTGCCAGCTCACCTAAACAGGGGGATACGCAGTATTTT. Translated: CASSPKQGDTQYF. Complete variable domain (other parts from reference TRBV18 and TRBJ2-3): NAGVMQNPRHLVRRRGQEARLRCSPMKGHSHVYWYRQLPEEGLKFMVYLQKENIIDESGMPKERFSAEFPKEGPSILRIQQVVRGDSAAYFCASSPKQGDTQYFGPGTRLTVL.

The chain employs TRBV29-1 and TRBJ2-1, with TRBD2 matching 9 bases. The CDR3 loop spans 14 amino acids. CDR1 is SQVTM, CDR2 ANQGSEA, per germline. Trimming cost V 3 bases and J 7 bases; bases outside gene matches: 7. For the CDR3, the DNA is TGCAGCGTTGACAGTCTAGCGGGATATAATGAGCAGTTCTTC. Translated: CSVDSLAGYNEQFF.

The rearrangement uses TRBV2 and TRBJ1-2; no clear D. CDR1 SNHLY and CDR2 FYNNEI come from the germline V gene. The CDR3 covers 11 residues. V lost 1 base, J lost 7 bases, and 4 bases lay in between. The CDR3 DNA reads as TGTGCCAGCAGTGAAGGGGGTGGCTACACCTTC. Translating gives CASSEGGGYTF.

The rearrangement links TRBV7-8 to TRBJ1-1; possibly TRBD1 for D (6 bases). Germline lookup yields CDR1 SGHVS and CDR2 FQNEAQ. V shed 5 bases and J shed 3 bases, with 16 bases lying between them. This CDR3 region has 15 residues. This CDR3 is CASSGDRSHYTEAFF. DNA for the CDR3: TGTGCCAGCAGCGGAGACAGGTCTCATTACACTGAAGCTTTCTTT.

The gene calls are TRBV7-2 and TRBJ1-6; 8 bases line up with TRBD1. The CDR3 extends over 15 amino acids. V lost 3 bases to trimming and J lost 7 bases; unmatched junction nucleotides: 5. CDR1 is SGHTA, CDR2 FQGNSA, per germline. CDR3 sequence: CASSFGQGGNSPLHF. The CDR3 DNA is TGTGCCAGCAGCTTCGGACAGGGAGGGAATTCACCCCTCCACTTT.

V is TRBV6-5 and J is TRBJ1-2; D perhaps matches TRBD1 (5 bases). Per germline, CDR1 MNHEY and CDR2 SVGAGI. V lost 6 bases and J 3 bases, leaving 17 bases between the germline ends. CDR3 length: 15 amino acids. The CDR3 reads CASRETHQGDYGYTF. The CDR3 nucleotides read TGTGCCAGCAGAGAGACACACCAAGGGGACTATGGCTACACCTTC.

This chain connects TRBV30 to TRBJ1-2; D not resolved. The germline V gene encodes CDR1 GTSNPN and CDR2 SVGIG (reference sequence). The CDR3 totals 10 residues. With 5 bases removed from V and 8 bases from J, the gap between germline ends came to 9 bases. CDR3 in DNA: TGTGCCTGGCTTGGTGGAGGCTACACCTTC. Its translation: CAWLGGGYTF.

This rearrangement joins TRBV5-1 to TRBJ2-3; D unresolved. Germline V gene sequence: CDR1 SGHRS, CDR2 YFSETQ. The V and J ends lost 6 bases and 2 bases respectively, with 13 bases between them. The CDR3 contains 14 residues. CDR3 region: CASTPVLSTDTQYF. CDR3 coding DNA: TGCGCCAGCACCCCAGTTTTATCCACAGATACGCAGTATTTT.

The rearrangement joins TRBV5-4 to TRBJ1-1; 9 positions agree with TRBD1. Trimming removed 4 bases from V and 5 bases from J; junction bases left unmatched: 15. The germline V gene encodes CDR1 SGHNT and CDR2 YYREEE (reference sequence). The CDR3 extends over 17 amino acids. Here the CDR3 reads CASSRTITGGKDTEAFF. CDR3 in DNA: TGTGCCAGCAGCCGGACGATAACAGGGGGCAAAGATACTGAAGCTTTCTTT.

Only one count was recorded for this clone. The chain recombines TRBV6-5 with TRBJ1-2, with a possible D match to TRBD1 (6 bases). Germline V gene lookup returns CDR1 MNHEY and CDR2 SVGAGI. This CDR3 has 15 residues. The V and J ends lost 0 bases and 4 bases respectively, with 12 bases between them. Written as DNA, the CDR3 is TGTGCCAGCAGTTACTCGAAGGGGGGTATCTATGGCTACACCTTC. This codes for CASSYSKGGIYGYTF.